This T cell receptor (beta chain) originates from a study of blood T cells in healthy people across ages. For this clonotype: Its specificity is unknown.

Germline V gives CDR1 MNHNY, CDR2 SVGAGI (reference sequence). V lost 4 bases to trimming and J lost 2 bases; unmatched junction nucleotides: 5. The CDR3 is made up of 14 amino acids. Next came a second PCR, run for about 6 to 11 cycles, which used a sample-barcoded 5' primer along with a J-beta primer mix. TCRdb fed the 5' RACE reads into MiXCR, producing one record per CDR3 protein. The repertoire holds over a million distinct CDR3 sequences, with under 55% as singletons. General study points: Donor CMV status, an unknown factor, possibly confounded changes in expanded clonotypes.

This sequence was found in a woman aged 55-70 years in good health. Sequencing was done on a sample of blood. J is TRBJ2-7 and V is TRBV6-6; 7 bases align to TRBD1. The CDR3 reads CASSSTGPAYEQYF. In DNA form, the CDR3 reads TGTGCCAGCAGTTCGACAGGGCCGGCCTACGAGCAGTACTTC.